This TCR beta chain originates from a study of human T cells and chemical hapten exposure. Overall study: During the roughly 26-week study period, patients had diphenylcyclopropenone applied to the scalp every week. Patch tests of 0.01% DPC on the upper back were read at 6 days.

General study findings and limits: With regard to DPC sensitization, TCRs above 1 in 1000 frequency did not change.

Stated time point: patch test 3, about 24 weeks after DPC sensitization. Noted treatment: therapeutic diphenylcyclopropenone sensitization with weekly scalp DPC. Extraction yielded total RNA from whole blood (unfractionated). For this clonotype: The antigen remains unidentified.

CDR3 length: 17 residues. With 0 bases clipped from V and 8 bases from J, the junction kept 11 bases outside the gene matches. Authors' processing steps: Counting gave a median of approximately 96,000 TCRs per sample, with values ranging from roughly 20,000 to 750,000. TCRdb processed the RACE reads anew with MiXCR; each CDR3 protein has one entry. It is TCRdb's table, rather than the study itself, that gives the V and J calls and clone size. The sample includes roughly 38,000 distinct CDR3 sequences, 8% to 9.5% of them seen just once. The chain has TRBV12-3 or TRBV12-4 and TRBJ2-1; 9 bases are shared with TRBD2. The clonotype was recovered from a man between 50 and 59 years old with alopecia areata. Some clones in this sample may be carry-over from other donors' samples. Material: whole blood, obtained in connection with sensitization to the hapten diphenylcyclopropenone (DPC). Here the CDR3 reads CASSLATGASGTDEQFF. Here the CDR3 DNA reads TGTGCCAGCAGTTTAGCAACGGGAGCTAGCGGGACGGATGAGCAGTTCTTC.